The 13 T cell receptor beta chains listed next were all sequenced from one sample in a study of cytomegalovirus exposure and HLA in healthy donors. The PCR used 60 Vbeta and 13 Jbeta primers. Libraries were prepared by immunoSEQ multiplex PCR; TCRdb keeps only in-frame clonotypes and omits some of them. The profile shows about 180,000 clones, over 65% of them singletons. Specimen: PBMCs. These receptors came from a woman aged 25 to 39 in good health and CMV-seropositive.

This clone has a handful of counts. CDR3 loop: CASTESGQGGDNEQFF. CDR3 in DNA: TGTGCCAGCACCGAATCGGGACAGGGTGGTGATAATGAGCAGTTCTTC. The V call is TRBV2, the J call TRBJ2-1, with 9 nucleotides matching TRBD1. This CDR3 has 16 amino acids. Germline values: CDR1 SNHLY, CDR2 FYNNEI. J lost 7 bases, V lost 7 bases, and 14 bases had no gene match. The full variable domain, its missing parts supplied by reference TRBV2 and TRBJ2-1, is EPEVTQTPSHQVTQMGQEVILRCVPISNHLYFYWYRQILGQKVEFLVSFYNNEISEKSEIFDDQFSVERPDGSNFTLKIRSTKLEDSAMYFCASTESGQGGDNEQFFGPGTRLTVL.

This clone was counted once. The CDR3 nucleotides read TGTGCCAGCAGTGAACTGGGCGTAGTCAACGAAAAACTGTTTTTT. It encodes CASSELGVVNEKLFF. This chain connects TRBV6-1 to TRBJ1-4; D unresolved. The CDR3 spans 15 residues. In germline, CDR1 is MNHNS, CDR2 SASEGT. The V gene lost 2 bases and the J gene lost 8 bases, with 15 bases spanning the gap.

The gene calls are TRBV5-1 and TRBJ2-1; 9 bases are a match to TRBD2. V lost 4 bases and J lost 2; bases outside the gene matches: 7. Germline loops: CDR1 SGHRS, CDR2 YFSETQ. The CDR3 has 16 residues. The CDR3 protein is CASSTNSGSPYNEQFF. The DNA for the CDR3 is TGCGCCAGCAGCACCAATAGCGGGAGCCCCTACAATGAGCAGTTCTTC.

The chain uses TRBV14 and TRBJ2-6, with D possibly being TRBD1 (6 bases). V shed 2 bases and J shed 1 base, with 15 bases lying between them. CDR3 length equals 18 residues. Germline V CDR1 and CDR2: SGHDN, FVKESK. The CDR3 sequence is CASSQKGEQGSGANVLTF. Here the CDR3 DNA reads TGTGCCAGCAGCCAAAAGGGGGAACAGGGATCTGGGGCCAACGTCCTGACTTTC. Full variable domain (missing parts from reference TRBV14 and TRBJ2-6): EAGVTQFPSHSVIEKGQTVTLRCDPISGHDNLYWYRRVMGKEIKFLLHFVKESKQDESGMPNNRFLAERTGGTYSTLKVQPAELEDSGVYFCASSQKGEQGSGANVLTFGAGSRLTVL.

The CDR3 DNA is TGTGCCAGCAGTGGACTTTCTGGGGCCAACGTCCTGACTTTC. Its protein product is CASSGLSGANVLTF. The chain is built from TRBV27 and TRBJ2-6; D is perhaps TRBD2 (5 bases). The V and J ends lost 5 bases and 1 base respectively, with 6 bases between them. Germline-derived CDR1 and CDR2 are MNHEY and SMNVEV (reference sequence). This CDR3 has 14 amino acids.

Only one count was recorded for this clone. J is TRBJ2-7 and V is TRBV7-2, with 11 bases fitting TRBD2. This CDR3 comprises 15 residues. The ends lost 5 bases at V and 2 bases at J; junction bases unmatched: 5. Germline V lookup: CDR1 SGHTA, CDR2 FQGNSA. The CDR3 region is CASSPPSGRPYEQYF. The CDR3 DNA follows: TGTGCCAGCAGCCCCCCTAGCGGGAGGCCCTACGAGCAGTACTTC.

V usage is TRBV11-3 and J usage is TRBJ2-7, with a tentative D call TRBD1 (5 bases). The germline V and J ends were trimmed by 5 bases and 4 bases, with 12 bases remaining between them. CDR1 and CDR2 (germline): SGHNT, YENEEA. The CDR3 is made up of 13 amino acids. CDR3 bases: TGTGCCAGCAGCCCCCGGTCAGGGTACGAGCAGTACTTC. Protein sequence: CASSPRSGYEQYF.

This clone has a single count. The chain links TRBV2 to TRBJ2-3; possible D gene TRBD2, 6 bases. CDR1 is SNHLY and CDR2 is FYNNEI in the germline V gene. The CDR3 covers 15 residues. Trimming pared 9 bases from V and 0 bases from J, leaving 16 bases between. This chain's CDR3 is CARTLSGSSTDTQYF. The CDR3, as DNA: TGTGCCAGGACCCTTAGCGGTTCTAGCACAGATACGCAGTATTTT. Looking up the rest from reference TRBV2 and TRBJ2-3 gives the full variable domain: EPEVTQTPSHQVTQMGQEVILRCVPISNHLYFYWYRQILGQKVEFLVSFYNNEISEKSEIFDDQFSVERPDGSNFTLKIRSTKLEDSAMYFCARTLSGSSTDTQYFGPGTRLTVL.

This chain joins TRBV27 and TRBJ2-3; D might be TRBD2 (6 bases). The CDR3 sequence is 12 residues long. The V end lost 11 bases, the J end lost 2 bases, and 11 bases lay between the germline ends. Germline CDR1 reads MNHEY; CDR2 reads SMNVEV (reference sequence). CDR3 loop: CACGLITDTQYF. CDR3 bases: TGTGCCTGCGGACTAATCACAGATACGCAGTATTTT.

The V gene is TRBV7-7, the J gene TRBJ2-5; 8 nucleotides match TRBD1. This CDR3 spans 14 amino acids. Germline V gene lookup returns CDR1 SSHAT and CDR2 FNYEAQ (reference sequence). V trimming: 3 bases; J trimming: 5 bases; junction bases outside the gene matches: 5. In DNA form, the CDR3 reads TGTGCCAGCAGCTTTCCAGGGGGCAAGGAGACCCAGTACTTC. It codes for CASSFPGGKETQYF.

The J gene is TRBJ1-2, the V gene TRBV19; D uncertain. CDR1 is LNHDA, CDR2 SQIVND, per germline (reference sequence). Trimming removed 4 bases from V and 0 bases from J, with 9 bases in between. The CDR3 spans 14 residues. The CDR3 nucleotides read TGTGCCAGTAGTAGAGAGAACACTAACTATGGCTACACCTTC. This translates into CASSRENTNYGYTF.

The gene calls are TRBV28 and TRBJ1-3, with D uncertain. The germline V gene has CDR1 MDHEN and CDR2 SYDVKM. This CDR3 region has 14 residues. The V end lost 4 bases, the J end lost 4 bases, and 11 bases lay between the germline ends. CDR3 amino acids: CASSYRWEGNTIYF. The CDR3 region has the DNA TGTGCCAGCAGTTATCGGTGGGAGGGAAACACCATATATTTT.

This chain links TRBV29-1 with TRBJ2-5; TRBD2 matches at 9 bases. V dropped 7 bases and J dropped 2; count of bases not matched to a gene: 8. The CDR3 is 14 residues long. CDR1 and CDR2 from the germline V gene are SQVTM and ANQGSEA. The CDR3 is CSAERTSEQETQYF. The CDR3, as DNA: TGCAGCGCAGAGAGGACTAGCGAGCAAGAGACCCAGTACTTC.